The 31 T cell receptor beta chains below come from one sample, sequenced in a study of CD8 T cells in Susac syndrome. The authors reverse transcribed roughly 0.5 to 1 ug RNA with random hexamers. TCRdb independently ran MiXCR on the immunoSEQ multiplex PCR reads; one entry per CDR3 protein. The sample lists tens of thousands of distinct CDR3 sequences, 91% seen once, with 0.5% to 0.6% in the top ten. The sample taken for sequencing was CD8+ T cells from PBMCs. These receptors originate from a human donor with multiple sclerosis.

This clonotype was recorded only once. The genes are TRBV18 and TRBJ1-2; D gene uncertain. The V and J ends lost 11 bases and 5 bases respectively, with 3 bases between them. There are 8 residues in the CDR3. Germline CDR1 KGHSH, CDR2 LQKENI. CDR3 nucleotide sequence: TGTGCCTGGTATGGCTACACCTTC. The encoded protein is CAWYGYTF.

This chain uses TRBV24-1 with TRBJ1-2; no clear D gene. CDR1 and CDR2 from the germline V gene are KGHDR and SFDVKD. Trimming pared 4 bases from V and 5 bases from J, leaving 10 bases between. CDR3 size: 13 residues. CDR3 amino acids: CATSEGPRYGYTF. For the CDR3, the DNA is TGTGCCACCAGTGAAGGCCCGCGGTATGGCTACACCTTC.

The chain uses TRBV4-1 and TRBJ2-1; no clear D gene. The CDR3 contains 12 residues. The V and J ends lost 4 bases and 5 bases respectively, with 6 bases between them. The germline CDR1 and CDR2 sequences are MGHRA and YSYEKL. CDR3 DNA sequence: TGCGCCAGCAGCCCCGCGGACAATGAGCAGTTCTTC. Amino acids: CASSPADNEQFF.

This chain connects TRBV4-3 to TRBJ2-7, with 9 bases lining up with TRBD2. Per the germline V gene, CDR1 is LGHNA and CDR2 is YSLEER. The CDR3 loop spans 16 amino acids. Unmatched junction bases numbered 7, after V lost 0 bases and J lost 4 bases. The CDR3 reads CASSQDPSGRKYEQYF. The CDR3 DNA follows: TGCGCCAGCAGCCAAGACCCCAGCGGGAGGAAATACGAGCAGTACTTC.

This clonotype has only one observation. The rearrangement joins TRBV10-3 to TRBJ2-7, with 7 bases identical to TRBD1. Trimming took 3 bases from V and 2 from J; bases not matched to a gene: 7. The CDR3 covers 15 residues. The V gene's germline CDR1 is ENHRY and CDR2 SYGVKD. Here the CDR3 DNA reads TGTGCCATCAGTGAAGGGACAGAAACTACCTACGAGCAGTACTTC. Protein product: CAISEGTETTYEQYF.

The chain has TRBV11-2 and TRBJ2-5, with D maybe TRBD2 (6 bases). This CDR3 is built from 14 residues. V was cut by 5 bases and J by 6 bases, with 16 bases left in between. Germline V lookup: CDR1 SGHAT, CDR2 FQNNGV. DNA of the CDR3: TGTGCCAGCAGCCCTCAGCGGGTGCACAAGACCCAGTACTTC. Translating gives CASSPQRVHKTQYF.

This chain links TRBV27 with TRBJ1-1, with D possibly matching TRBD1 (6 bases). This CDR3 is built from 15 residues. Germline V lookup: CDR1 MNHEY, CDR2 SMNVEV (reference sequence). Trimming shortened V by 0 bases and J by 4 bases, and 12 bases separated the two germline ends. The chain's CDR3 is CASSLSIGGGTEAFF. The CDR3 nucleotides read TGTGCCAGCAGTTTATCGATCGGAGGGGGCACTGAAGCTTTCTTT.

The gene calls are TRBV2 and TRBJ2-7; D not certain. Trimming removed 8 bases from V and 6 bases from J, with 14 bases in between. The length of the CDR3 is 12 residues. Germline CDR1 and CDR2: SNHLY and FYNNEI. This CDR3 reads CASETQLREQYF. CDR3 coding DNA: TGTGCCAGCGAGACCCAGCTCCGCGAGCAGTACTTC.

V gene TRBV29-1 combines with J gene TRBJ1-1; D is ambiguous. Trimming took off 5 bases at V and 3 bases at J, with 7 bases between the two ends. The CDR3 has 11 amino acids. The germline gives CDR1 SQVTM, CDR2 ANQGSEA. CDR3 residues: CSVLVDTEAFF. The CDR3 DNA follows: TGCAGCGTTCTTGTAGACACTGAAGCTTTCTTT.

The chain is built from TRBV10-3 and TRBJ1-5; tentatively, D is TRBD1 (5 bases). The CDR3 spans 16 residues. The ends were cut back, 0 bases at V and 3 bases at J, with 12 bases in the middle. Germline lookup yields CDR1 ENHRY and CDR2 SYGVKD. The CDR3 region has the DNA TGTGCCATCAGTGAGTCGGGGTGGGGGAACAATCAGCCCCAGCATTTT. Its protein is CAISESGWGNNQPQHF.

V is TRBV11-2 and J is TRBJ1-6; tentatively, D is TRBD1 (6 bases). In germline, CDR1 is SGHAT, CDR2 FQNNGV. The CDR3 runs to 13 residues. V was pared by 3 bases and J by 13 bases, with 13 bases between. The CDR3 spells CASSLVGGRPLHF. The CDR3 nucleotides are TGTGCCAGCAGCTTGGTGGGGGGCCGTCCCCTCCACTTT. Variable domain in full (rest from reference TRBV11-2 and TRBJ1-6): EAGVAQSPRYKIIEKRQSVAFWCNPISGHATLYWYQQILGQGPKLLIQFQNNGVVDDSQLPKDRFSAERLKGVDSTLKIQPAKLEDSAVYLCASSLVGGRPLHFGNGTRLTVT.

The CDR3 DNA reads as TGCAGCGTCCTCTTACAGGGGAACGAGCAGTACTTC. Amino acids: CSVLLQGNEQYF. The chain employs TRBV29-1 and TRBJ2-7; TRBD1 agrees at 7 bases. The trim removed 6 bases at V and 5 bases at J, leaving 7 bases unmatched. Looked up from germline, CDR1 is SQVTM and CDR2 is ANQGSEA. This CDR3 has 12 residues.

The chain has TRBV2 and TRBJ2-1; TRBD2 matches 8 bases. Germline V CDR1 and CDR2: SNHLY, FYNNEI. Trimming took 7 bases from V and 5 from J; bases not matched to a gene: 7. This CDR3 is 14 amino acids long. The CDR3 loop is CASIGLAGNNEQFF. DNA for the CDR3: TGTGCCAGCATTGGTCTAGCGGGTAACAATGAGCAGTTCTTC.

The rearrangement uses TRBV20-1 and TRBJ2-1, with TRBD2 identical over 7 bases. The junction had 7 bases not matched to a gene; V was cut back by 1 base and J by 1 base. This CDR3 is 16 amino acids long. Looked up from germline, CDR1 is DFQATT and CDR2 is SNEGSKA (reference sequence). The CDR3 protein is CSARALADGSYNEQFF. CDR3 sequence (DNA): TGCAGTGCTAGAGCCCTAGCGGACGGGTCCTACAATGAGCAGTTCTTC.

The chain couples TRBV10-3 to TRBJ2-1, with D perhaps given as TRBD1 or TRBD2 (5 bases each). The V end lost 6 bases, the J end lost 9 bases, and 9 bases lay between the germline ends. Per the germline V gene, CDR1 is ENHRY and CDR2 is SYGVKD. This CDR3 has 11 residues. Here the CDR3 reads CAIRWGSEQFF. DNA for the CDR3: TGTGCCATCAGGTGGGGGAGTGAGCAGTTCTTC.

This sequence joins TRBV9 and TRBJ2-3; the match to TRBD2 covers 7 bases. Germline V CDR1 and CDR2: SGDLS, YYNGEE. This CDR3 has 15 amino acids. J gave up 0 bases and V 2 bases, and 3 bases lay outside the gene matches. The CDR3 bases are TGTGCCAGCAGCGTCCCTAGCGGTAGCACAGATACGCAGTATTTT. Its translation: CASSVPSGSTDTQYF.

This chain links TRBV12-3 or TRBV12-4 with TRBJ2-2; D may be TRBD2 (5 bases). V was clipped by 6 bases and J by 1 base, with 12 bases between them. CDR3 size: 15 residues. CDR3 bases: TGTGCCAGCAGACCGACCGGGAAGAACACCGGGGAGCTGTTTTTT. Translated, it gives CASRPTGKNTGELFF.

The chain links TRBV2 to TRBJ2-5; D not certain. This CDR3 has 11 residues. Trimming took off 7 bases at V and 5 bases at J, with 8 bases between the two ends. Germline values: CDR1 SNHLY, CDR2 FYNNEI. CDR3 in amino acids: CASKKEETQYF. DNA for the CDR3: TGTGCCAGCAAAAAGGAGGAGACCCAGTACTTC.

This clonotype has a single count. The chain combines TRBV30 with TRBJ1-1, with TRBD1 matching 9 bases. V dropped 5 bases and J dropped 5; count of bases not matched to a gene: 3. Germline CDR1 reads GTSNPN; CDR2 reads SVGIG (reference sequence). This CDR3 has 12 amino acids. Written as DNA, the CDR3 is TGTGCCTGGCGGACAGGGGTAACTGAAGCTTTCTTT. This encodes CAWRTGVTEAFF.

The chain has TRBV24-1 and TRBJ2-7, with 9 bases lining up with TRBD2. Germline CDR1 is KGHDR and CDR2 is SFDVKD. The CDR3 is 14 residues long. Germline trimming cut 5 bases from V and 3 bases from J; bases unmatched to any gene: 4. The CDR3 loop reads CATSGAGGFYEQYF. The DNA for the CDR3 is TGTGCCACCAGTGGAGCGGGAGGTTTCTACGAGCAGTACTTC.

With respect to this clonotype: Mismatch with germline at one junction end may stem from a read error. The chain links TRBV6-5 to TRBJ2-7; D tentatively fits TRBD1 or TRBD2 (6 bases each). This CDR3 has 15 residues. Germline V lookup: CDR1 MNHEY, CDR2 SVGAGI. In DNA form, the CDR3 reads TGTGCCAGCACTTACTGGGGGGACACCTCCTACGAGCAGTACTTC. This translates into CASTYWGDTSYEQYF.

The rearrangement uses TRBV29-1 and TRBJ2-3, with a possible D match to TRBD1 (6 bases). Germline V gene sequence: CDR1 SQVTM, CDR2 ANQGSEA. The CDR3 is 13 amino acids. The V gene lost 3 bases and the J gene lost 2 bases, with 9 bases spanning the gap. The CDR3 sequence: CSVEGALTDTQYF. The CDR3 DNA sequence: TGCAGCGTTGAGGGGGCCCTCACAGATACGCAGTATTTT.

The V and J genes are TRBV29-1 and TRBJ1-2; 7 positions match TRBD1. Trimming cost V 8 bases and J 4 bases; bases outside gene matches: 10. Per germline, CDR1 SQVTM and CDR2 ANQGSEA. CDR3 length equals 13 residues. This chain's CDR3 is CSLKETGIYGYTF. The CDR3 DNA reads TGCAGCCTCAAGGAGACAGGGATCTATGGCTACACCTTC.

The J gene is TRBJ2-5, the V gene TRBV11-2; TRBD1 matches at 7 bases. Germline CDR1 and CDR2: SGHAT and FQNNGV. The V gene end was trimmed by 1 base and the J gene end by 7 bases; junction bases not matched to a gene: 6. CDR3 length equals 14 residues. CDR3 nucleotide sequence: TGTGCCAGCAGCTTAGGGGACAGCCTTGCGACCCAGTACTTC. Translated: CASSLGDSLATQYF. The whole variable domain, filled in from reference TRBV11-2 and TRBJ2-5, reads EAGVAQSPRYKIIEKRQSVAFWCNPISGHATLYWYQQILGQGPKLLIQFQNNGVVDDSQLPKDRFSAERLKGVDSTLKIQPAKLEDSAVYLCASSLGDSLATQYFGPGTRLLVL.

A word on this clonotype: No DNA is shown, since the ends of the CDR3 on it are uncertain; the CDR3 is the one TCRdb lists. CDR3 region: CASSFAGGNERFF. The J gene is TRBJ2-1, the V gene TRBV28; the D call TRBD2 from the table was never checked on the DNA. In germline, CDR1 is MDHEN, CDR2 SYDVKM. The CDR3 is made up of 13 amino acids, end residues included.

The chain has TRBV4-1 and TRBJ2-7, with D possibly being TRBD1 (7 bases). From germline, CDR1 is MGHRA and CDR2 YSYEKL. The V gene lost 0 bases and the J gene lost 2 bases, with 17 bases spanning the gap. The CDR3 loop spans 17 amino acids. The CDR3, as DNA: TGCGCCAGCAGCCAAGACTCCGACAGGGAGCGGGCCTACGAGCAGTACTTC. This sequence encodes CASSQDSDRERAYEQYF.

The chain combines TRBV6-1 with TRBJ2-3; the match to TRBD2 covers 10 bases. Trimming cost V 8 bases and J 4 bases; bases outside gene matches: 9. The CDR3 contains 15 residues. Germline loops: CDR1 MNHNS, CDR2 SASEGT. The CDR3 DNA sequence: TGTGCCAGCCCTAGCGGGGGTAGTATCTCAGATACGCAGTATTTT. This codes for CASPSGGSISDTQYF.

The chain links TRBV13 to TRBJ1-2, with 10 bases fitting TRBD1. From germline, CDR1 is PRHDT and CDR2 FYEKMQ (reference sequence). Germline trimming cut 0 bases from V and 5 bases from J; bases unmatched to any gene: 3. The CDR3 runs to 15 residues. The CDR3 DNA is TGTGCCAGCAGCTTAGGGGACAGGGGGTTTTATGGCTACACCTTC. Protein sequence: CASSLGDRGFYGYTF.

The DNA for the CDR3 is TGTGCCAGCACTAAAACCCAGGGATTTGAAGCTTTCTTT. It yields the protein CASTKTQGFEAFF. This chain uses TRBV2 with TRBJ1-1, with D possibly being TRBD1 (5 bases). Trimming removed 7 bases from V and 7 bases from J, with 16 bases in between. Germline CDR1 reads SNHLY; CDR2 reads FYNNEI. The CDR3 totals 13 residues.

The CDR3 DNA sequence: TGTGCCAGCAGTCCCGGGACAGATGAAAAACTGTTTTTT. Amino acids: CASSPGTDEKLFF. This sequence joins TRBV12-3 or TRBV12-4 and TRBJ1-4; 7 nucleotides agree with TRBD1. There are 13 residues in the CDR3. V shed 5 bases and J 6 bases; nucleotides not matched to a gene: 3.

The chain uses TRBV27 and TRBJ1-1; TRBD1 matches at 7 bases. CDR1 is MNHEY, CDR2 SMNVEV, per germline (reference sequence). The CDR3 is made up of 13 amino acids. The junction had 6 bases not matched to a gene; V was cut back by 3 bases and J by 8 bases. CDR3 in DNA: TGTGCCAGCAGTTTGGGACAGAATGTGGAAGCTTTCTTT. This encodes CASSLGQNVEAFF.